One and the same sample provided the 29 T cell receptor beta chains below, sequenced in a study of beta chain features in type 1 diabetes. Study-wide results and caveats: When Type 1 diabetes patients were examined, their TCRB CDR3s proved moderately but significantly shorter in all four CD4+ subsets.

Antigens of these TCRs are unknown. Since all of the isolated RNA was reverse transcribed, expressed TCRB transcripts were what got sequenced. Only in-frame clones appear in the TCRdb table, and some are missing; sequencing was by immunoSEQ multiplex PCR. The sample lists about 650,000 clones, 9.5% to 15% seen once, with more than 0.1% in the top ten. Sequences were obtained from naive CD4+ T cells from blood. The receptors stem from a man aged 25-45 years with type 1 diabetes.

This clone is a singleton in its sample. This chain connects TRBV11-3 to TRBJ2-5; no clear D gene. The CDR3 sequence is 14 residues long. V was trimmed by 1 base and J by 2 bases, leaving 8 bases between them. Germline V gene data show CDR1 as SGHNT and CDR2 as YENEEA. The CDR3 sequence is CASSLAADQETQYF. The CDR3 DNA reads as TGTGCCAGCAGCTTAGCGGCAGATCAAGAGACCCAGTACTTC.

The chain joins TRBV7-9 to TRBJ2-7; no clear D gene. Trimming removed 3 bases at V and 1 base at J, with 16 bases between. The CDR3 contains 16 residues. Germline V CDR1 and CDR2: SEHNR, FQNEAQ (reference sequence). CDR3 loop: CASSLGLTFSSYEQYF. The CDR3 DNA reads TGTGCCAGCAGCTTGGGTTTGACATTTAGTTCCTACGAGCAGTACTTC.

This clone has just a few counts. The chain joins TRBV19 to TRBJ2-1, with TRBD1 matching 7 bases. V shed 1 base, J shed 2 bases, and the junction held 8 bases outside the gene matches. This CDR3 contains 17 residues. CDR1 and CDR2 from the germline V gene are LNHDA and SQIVND (reference sequence). As DNA, the CDR3 is TGTGCCAGTAGTATAGGGAACAGGGGCCCCACCTACAATGAGCAGTTCTTC. Amino acid sequence: CASSIGNRGPTYNEQFF.

This clone turned up a few times. The chain uses TRBV29-1 and TRBJ2-3, with 7 bases matching TRBD1. From germline, CDR1 is SQVTM and CDR2 ANQGSEA. The CDR3 is 14 amino acids. The trim removed 4 bases at V and 2 bases at J, leaving 6 bases unmatched. The CDR3 spells CSVVRTGFTDTQYF. Here the CDR3 DNA reads TGCAGCGTTGTCCGGACAGGCTTCACAGATACGCAGTATTTT.

This clone was detected only a few times. This sequence joins TRBV6-5 and TRBJ2-2; D is unclear. CDR1 and CDR2 from the germline V gene are MNHEY and SVGAGI. The CDR3 is 15 residues long. The V end lost 1 base, the J end lost 4 bases, and 10 bases lay between the germline ends. CDR3 bases: TGTGCCAGCAGTTACTGGGCTCGTGGCACCGGGGAGCTGTTTTTT. Translating it yields CASSYWARGTGELFF.

The chain links TRBV7-2 to TRBJ2-7; the D is unclear. The V end was cut by 1 base, the J end by 1 base, with 8 bases between. Germline loops: CDR1 SGHTA, CDR2 FQGNSA. This CDR3 is 14 amino acids long. CDR3 DNA: TGTGCCAGCAGCTTAGGAAGTATTTCCTACGAGCAGTACTTC. This codes for CASSLGSISYEQYF.

The sample holds a few counts of this clone. The chain combines TRBV6-6 with TRBJ1-3; TRBD1 matches at 9 bases. Looked up from germline, CDR1 is MNHNY and CDR2 is SVGAGI (reference sequence). Trimming removed 6 bases from V and 8 bases from J; junction bases left unmatched: 5. The CDR3 is made up of 13 amino acids. CDR3 sequence reads: CASSDRGVYTIYF. CDR3 sequence (DNA): TGTGCCAGCAGCGACAGGGGGGTTTACACCATATATTTT.

The genes are TRBV5-1 and TRBJ2-1; D ambiguous. CDR1 and CDR2 from the germline V gene are SGHRS and YFSETQ. V lost 0 bases and J 6 bases, leaving 10 bases between the germline ends. The CDR3 sequence is 14 residues long. The CDR3 here is CASSLEGNANEQFF. CDR3 coding DNA: TGCGCCAGCAGCTTGGAAGGGAATGCCAATGAGCAGTTCTTC.

The gene calls are TRBV4-3 and TRBJ2-6, with D perhaps TRBD2 (6 bases). The length of the CDR3 is 18 residues. Germline loops: CDR1 LGHNA, CDR2 YSLEER. V lost 0 bases to trimming and J lost 1 base, with 13 bases between them. CDR3: CASSQDTLGGSGANVLTF. The CDR3 nucleotides are TGCGCCAGCAGCCAAGATACGTTGGGGGGATCTGGGGCCAACGTCCTGACTTTC.

The chain recombines TRBV19 with TRBJ2-5; D tentatively reads TRBD1 or TRBD2 (7 bases each). V was shortened by 6 bases and J by 5 bases, with 22 bases between the two germline ends. CDR1 is LNHDA and CDR2 is SQIVND in the germline V gene (reference sequence). This CDR3 has 16 residues. CDR3 sequence reads: CASRGPGTARGETQYF. CDR3 DNA: TGTGCCAGTAGAGGTCCCGGGACAGCGCGGGGGGAGACCCAGTACTTC.

This chain joins TRBV30 and TRBJ2-2, with a tentative D call TRBD1 (5 bases). Germline V CDR1 and CDR2: GTSNPN, SVGIG (reference sequence). The CDR3 is 15 residues long. V dropped 1 base and J dropped 3 bases, with 12 bases sitting between them. CDR3 residues: CAWSAGRADTGELFF. The CDR3 region has the DNA TGTGCCTGGAGTGCAGGCAGGGCCGACACCGGGGAGCTGTTTTTT.

The chain recombines TRBV29-1 with TRBJ1-2, with 7 bases that match TRBD1. The V gene end was trimmed by 0 bases and the J gene end by 3 bases; junction bases not matched to a gene: 10. The CDR3 has 16 amino acids. The germline CDR1 and CDR2 sequences are SQVTM and ANQGSEA. Written as DNA, the CDR3 is TGCAGCGTTGAAGATCTTAACAGGGGACACTACTATGGCTACACCTTC. It specifies CSVEDLNRGHYYGYTF.

This chain links TRBV5-4 with TRBJ1-1, with 8 bases lining up with TRBD1. Germline V gene data show CDR1 as SGHNT and CDR2 as YYREEE (reference sequence). J lost 5 bases, V lost 0 bases, and 3 bases had no gene match. The CDR3 runs to 14 residues. CDR3 residues: CASSLARGRTEAFF. The DNA for the CDR3 is TGTGCCAGCAGCTTGGCCAGGGGGCGGACTGAAGCTTTCTTT.

J is TRBJ1-2 and V is TRBV6-5; perhaps TRBD1 as D (5 bases). CDR1 is MNHEY, CDR2 SVGAGI, per germline. V shed 6 bases and J shed 9 bases, with 11 bases lying between them. The CDR3 is made up of 11 amino acids. CDR3 sequence reads: CASSRGESYTF. CDR3 nucleotide sequence: TGTGCCAGCAGCCGAGGGGAGAGCTACACCTTC.

In DNA, the CDR3 is TGCAGCGTGTTAGGGGGAAGCTCTGGGGCCAACGTCCTGACTTTC. It codes for CSVLGGSSGANVLTF. The chain has TRBV29-1 and TRBJ2-6; D perhaps matches TRBD1 (6 bases). CDR1 is SQVTM, CDR2 ANQGSEA, per germline. The V end lost 6 bases, the J end lost 0 bases, and 12 bases lay between the germline ends. CDR3 length: 15 amino acids.

The chain carries TRBV5-1 and TRBJ2-3; 9 bases are a match to TRBD2. Germline loops: CDR1 SGHRS, CDR2 YFSETQ. CDR3 length equals 15 residues. After removal of 4 bases from V and 5 bases from J, the junction contained 8 bases not matched to a gene. CDR3 loop: CASSMGLAEGDTQYF. The DNA for the CDR3 is TGCGCCAGCAGCATGGGACTAGCTGAAGGAGATACGCAGTATTTT.

This sequence joins TRBV14 and TRBJ2-2, with D possibly called TRBD1 or TRBD2 (5 bases each). Germline CDR1 and CDR2: SGHDN and FVKESK. The CDR3 has 18 residues. Trimming took off 3 bases at V and 3 bases at J, with 20 bases between the two ends. CDR3 residues: CASSHRQGRLQDTGELFF. CDR3 coding DNA: TGTGCCAGCAGCCACCGCCAGGGACGTTTACAAGACACCGGGGAGCTGTTTTTT.

This clone came up a few times. V gene TRBV29-1 combines with J gene TRBJ1-1; the D gene is possibly TRBD1 (5 bases). Between the trimmed V and J ends, which lost 7 bases and 1 base, there was a span of 10 bases. CDR3 size: 12 residues. Germline CDR1 reads SQVTM; CDR2 reads ANQGSEA. The CDR3 DNA sequence: TGCAGCGGTGACAGCGCGAACACTGAAGCTTTCTTT. Its protein is CSGDSANTEAFF.

This clone was found a few times. The chain links TRBV6-6 to TRBJ2-7, with D possibly matching TRBD1 (6 bases). This CDR3 comprises 13 residues. The germline V and J ends were trimmed by 8 bases and 7 bases, with 18 bases remaining between them. Germline V gene data show CDR1 as MNHNY and CDR2 as SVGAGI (reference sequence). CDR3 sequence (DNA): TGTGCCAGCGCGTACAGGGAGTTGGAGGAGCAGTACTTC. Amino acid sequence: CASAYRELEEQYF.

This clone was picked up a small number of times. This CDR3 is CASSFTRQGGRNEQFF. CDR3 coding DNA: TGTGCCAGCAGCTTCACACGACAGGGAGGGCGCAATGAGCAGTTCTTC. V is TRBV7-6 and J is TRBJ2-1; either TRBD1 or TRBD2 may fit D (7 bases each). Germline CDR1 SGHVS, CDR2 FNYEAQ. Trimming shortened V by 3 bases and J by 6 bases, and 18 bases separated the two germline ends. This CDR3 spans 16 amino acids.

There are a few counts of this clone. The V and J genes are TRBV18 and TRBJ2-3; D unresolved. Trimming shortened V by 5 bases and J by 2 bases, and 11 bases separated the two germline ends. The CDR3 is 14 residues long. The germline V gene encodes CDR1 KGHSH and CDR2 LQKENI. This chain's CDR3 is CASSTQENTDTQYF. DNA for the CDR3: TGTGCCAGCTCAACTCAGGAGAACACAGATACGCAGTATTTT.

J is TRBJ2-3 and V is TRBV29-1, with TRBD1 identical over 10 bases. CDR1 is SQVTM, CDR2 ANQGSEA, per germline. The V segment lost 4 bases and the J segment 3 bases; nucleotides outside the gene matches: 13. The CDR3 has 17 amino acids. CDR3 DNA sequence: TGCAGCGTTGTCAAATTCCGGGACAGGGGTCCGACAGATACGCAGTATTTT. It translates to CSVVKFRDRGPTDTQYF.

The DNA of the CDR3 is TGTGCCAGCAGTGAAGCGCGACGACCGTACAACTATGGCTACACCTTC. Its protein product is CASSEARRPYNYGYTF. The rearrangement links TRBV2 to TRBJ1-2; D is unclear. Germline V gene data show CDR1 as SNHLY and CDR2 as FYNNEI. CDR3 length: 16 amino acids. V shed 0 bases and J shed 2 bases, with 13 bases lying between them.

The genes are TRBV7-2 and TRBJ2-3, with D possibly being TRBD2 (6 bases). The V gene lost 1 base and the J gene lost 4 bases, with 12 bases spanning the gap. Germline lookup yields CDR1 SGHTA and CDR2 FQGNSA. The CDR3 is made up of 15 amino acids. CDR3 sequence: CASSLESGVADTQYF. The CDR3 DNA sequence: TGTGCCAGCAGCTTAGAGTCGGGGGTGGCAGATACGCAGTATTTT.

The chain is built from TRBV9 and TRBJ2-3, with 7 positions matching TRBD1. V lost 4 bases to trimming and J lost 4 bases; unmatched junction nucleotides: 6. CDR1 and CDR2 from the germline V gene are SGDLS and YYNGEE. The CDR3 is made up of 14 amino acids. The CDR3 here is CASSPWTGADTQYF. The CDR3 region has the DNA TGTGCCAGCAGCCCTTGGACAGGCGCAGATACGCAGTATTTT.

The chain has TRBV7-9 and TRBJ2-3; TRBD1 agrees at 8 bases. The V gene end was trimmed by 3 bases and the J gene end by 10 bases; junction bases not matched to a gene: 6. CDR3 length: 13 residues. Germline assignment: CDR1 SEHNR and CDR2 FQNEAQ (reference sequence). In DNA, the CDR3 is TGTGCCAGCAGCTTGGAAGGACAGGGACCGCAGTATTTT. Encoded protein: CASSLEGQGPQYF.

The V call is TRBV19, the J call TRBJ2-5; D is unclear. This CDR3 comprises 12 residues. The germline V gene has CDR1 LNHDA and CDR2 SQIVND (reference sequence). The germline V and J ends were trimmed by 0 bases and 4 bases, with 3 bases remaining between them. The CDR3: CASSIDGETQYF. The CDR3 DNA reads as TGTGCCAGTAGTATAGACGGAGAGACCCAGTACTTC.

This clone was seen a few times. The chain recombines TRBV4-3 with TRBJ2-7; 7 bases are shared with TRBD2. CDR3 length: 15 amino acids. Trimming took 4 bases from V and 2 from J; bases not matched to a gene: 8. Germline loops: CDR1 LGHNA, CDR2 YSLEER. For the CDR3, the DNA is TGCGCCAGCAGCCGGGGGACTACCCAACCCTACGAGCAGTACTTC. It translates to CASSRGTTQPYEQYF.

In its sample, this clone was seen a few times. The chain joins TRBV5-1 to TRBJ1-2; TRBD1 matches at 10 bases. The germline V gene encodes CDR1 SGHRS and CDR2 YFSETQ. V gave up 1 base and J gave up 2 bases; unmatched junction bases: 2. The CDR3 consists of 15 residues. The CDR3, as DNA: TGCGCCAGCAGCTTGCCGGGACAGGGGAACTATGGCTACACCTTC. It yields the protein CASSLPGQGNYGYTF.